This TCR beta chain is drawn from a study of monozygotic twins with inflammatory bowel disease. Germline values: CDR1 SGDLS, CDR2 YYNGEE. This CDR3 contains 15 residues. TCRdb reprocessed the 5' RACE reads; each CDR3 protein has one entry and no DNA is given. Its table lists about 93,000 distinct CDR3 sequences. J is TRBJ1-2 and V is TRBV9; checking the TCRdb D call of TRBD1 is not possible without DNA. The sequenced sample consisted of blood. The TCR originated in a human donor with ulcerative colitis or Crohn's disease, or a healthy co-twin of an affected twin (not recorded which). The CDR3 is CASSPPGTGRHGYTF. The full variable domain, with the rest looked up from reference TRBV9 and TRBJ1-2, is DSGVTQTPKHLITATGQRVTLRCSPRSGDLSVYWYQQSLDQGLQFLIQYYNGEERAKGNILERFSAQQFPDLHSELNLSSLELGDSALYFCASSPPGTGRHGYTFGSGTRLTVV.